Detailed here is one T cell receptor beta chain. This clonotype was seen many times. Its cognate antigen has yet to be identified. No base-level quality is on record; no much larger clone is a single base apart. The data originate from a study of regulatory T cells in long-lasting Graves disease (dated by TCRdb to the early 2020s). About the study as a whole: In the newly diagnosed Graves' disease group, patients had been taking antithyroid drugs for less than 3 months. Persistent Graves' disease patients were compared with newly diagnosed Graves' disease patients by peripheral blood TCR sequencing and RNA sequencing. TCR sequencing covered about 13 persistent and approximately 20 newly diagnosed Graves' disease patients, around 33 samples in total. The study was registered as a clinical trial and conducted in China.

CDR1 is given as MNHEY and CDR2 as SMNVEV, both from the germline V gene (reference sequence). Trimming accounts for 5 bases at V and 3 bases at J, while the number of junction bases matched to no gene is 10. The CDR3 spans 16 residues, from the cysteine through the phenylalanine. The only DNA kept is the CDR3, 48 bases in frame from the first base. Beyond this particular receptor, the publication reports: As a limitation, the authors acknowledged that the small sample size may reduce accuracy. Preferential use of TRBV28, TRBJ1-2 and TRBJ2-5 was observed in persistent disease, whereas TRBV20-1 and TRBJ2-1 were favored in newly diagnosed disease. Sequencing and analysis were restricted to the TCR beta chain. Compared with newly diagnosed patients, persistent Graves' disease patients had lower TCR Shannon entropy and fewer highly expanded clones, which suggests clonal expansion. Only peripheral blood was studied, because thyroid tissue, the primary lesion, was inaccessible. Persistent patients shared more public clonotypes among themselves (more than 2,500) than newly diagnosed patients did (approximately 970).

The time point label corresponds to: newly diagnosed GD, antithyroid drugs for less than 3 months. For both TCR sequencing and RNA sequencing, RNA was extracted from PBMCs in TRIzol. The diagnosis of Graves' disease followed American Thyroid Association guidelines. Patients for the study were recruited at an endocrinology department in Xi'an, China. From each patient, around 9 milliliters of peripheral blood was collected into an EDTA anticoagulant tube. Ficoll Paque Plus density gradient separation was used to isolate PBMCs, and no additional T cell sorting was done. An Agilent 2100 Bioanalyzer and agarose gel were used to check RNA quality, while a NanoDrop 2000 measured RNA concentration. Libraries were built with multiplex PCR. Reads for this sample came from an Illumina HiSeq 4000. iRepertoire HTBI primers and Arm-PCR amplification of CDR3 regions were used to construct TCR beta libraries. Before sequencing, the PCR products underwent gel purification. The authors' analysis ran thus. Gene usage analysis of CDR3 amino acid clonotypes relied on the roughly 60 TRBV and 14 TRBJ segments identified across samples. COPE and FqMerger were used to merge the filtered high-quality paired reads into contigs. BLAST was used to align contigs to the IMGT TRBV, TRBD and TRBJ reference genes, and CDR3 was defined following IMGT. Clonotypes above 0.1% frequency were classified as highly expanded clones. Repertoire diversity was measured by Shannon entropy, and V-J evenness by the Gini coefficient. A clonotype was considered public if more than one individual shared it. The public reads were run again by TCRdb, first through fastp at Q25 and then through MiXCR, and only productive beta chains were kept. Rows with a matching CDR3 protein are joined into one entry that keeps the most common DNA and genes. What appears here as the V and J calls and clone size reflects TCRdb's work, not the paper's. The sample yields hundreds of thousands of distinct CDR3 sequences; roughly 13% were counted once. Clones ranked in the top ten supply roughly 10% of the sample.

These data were also reused for a study on T cells in Graves' hyperthyroidism and ophthalmopathy. The second study's paper adds: A patient counted as having stable Graves' hyperthyroidism if no progression to ophthalmopathy occurred over 18 months of follow-up. Hyperthyroidism patients were aged 18 to 65 years and newly diagnosed, with disease duration of less than 2 months. Patients with uncontrolled infections, other autoimmune diseases, pregnancy or lactation were excluded. Diagnoses were based on clinical symptoms, serum thyroxine and TRAb, thyroid ultrasound and orbital computed tomography. The TCR CDR3 was subjected to a first round of RT-PCR using the HTBI primer set and the Qiagen OneStep RT-PCR kit. Most expanded thyroid clonotypes (frequency above 0.001) were also detected in blood, a finding suggesting that blood repertoires may reflect thyroid immune responses. A model built on a 13 V-J signature distinguished ophthalmopathy from stable hyperthyroidism, reaching around 88% sensitivity and about 81% specificity in cross-validation and 80%/75% in testing. In validation, the model predicted progression to ophthalmopathy a median of roughly 6.1 months before onset, with over 60% sensitivity and 72.22% specificity. To identify TCR V-J signatures that set the groups apart, the researchers used a discovery cohort of 95 to 100 patients, made up of 43 with Graves' ophthalmopathy and about 55 with stable Graves' hyperthyroidism. Whether ophthalmopathy could be predicted prospectively was tested in an independent validation cohort made up of 18 to 20 hyperthyroidism patients plus 17 patients who later progressed to ophthalmopathy. The 90 or so discovery patients were randomly split 7:3 into training and test sets. The study also compared thyroid tissue and blood T-cell repertoires from several Graves' hyperthyroidism patients. Following sampling, methimazole starting at 30 mg daily was given to hyperthyroidism patients, and high-dose intravenous methylprednisolone was given to ophthalmopathy patients. Libraries were constructed in a second round of multiplex PCR, after which size selection and purification were carried out. Paired-end sequencing of the libraries was performed with 100 bp reads on an Illumina HiSeq2000. SOAPnuke was used to process the raw data, with reads discarded if the reads contained adapters or uncalled bases, had a mean Phred below 15, or lacked an exact constant-primer or identifier match. High-quality paired reads were merged with COPE v1.2.5, and unique nucleotide sequences were defined as clonotypes. Clonotypes were aligned to IMGT TRBV, TRBD and TRBJ reference segments using MiTCR v1.1. Analysis was restricted to V-J combinations with a frequency above 0.0001, which covered 99% to 99.2% of repertoires. A TCS score was defined as the ratio between F50 (clonal expansion) and ExV (chaos), using BLOSUM62-based TCRdist between CDR3 peptides within each V-J. Welch's t-statistics and random forest reduced roughly 530 V-J features to 10 to 15, which were used in a naive Bayes classifier (R e1071). No statistical method was used to set the sample size in advance, and investigators knew the group allocation. TCR Vbeta CDR3 sequencing of 135 peripheral blood samples (under 45 ophthalmopathy, 75 hyperthyroidism and some 17 progressor patients) is reported in the paper.

The input for sequencing was peripheral blood mononuclear cells (PBMCs), taken at new diagnosis, from a patient treated with antithyroid drugs. The chain was built from TRBV27 and TRBJ1-1; 9 bases in between match TRBD1. The clonotype comes from a young man with Graves disease. Donor details come from another sample of the same person, matched by shared clones. DNA sequence: TGTGCCAGCAGTCCCCAACAAGGGACAGGGTACACTGAAGCTTTCTTT. Its translation is CASSPQQGTGYTEAFF.